Listed below are T cell receptor beta chains from one sample, sequenced in a study of response to subunit inactivated influenza vaccine. TCRdb re-derived calls from the RT-PCR reads in MiXCR, one entry per CDR3 protein. The sample comprises just under 550,000 distinct CDR3 sequences, under 25% of which are singletons, and 2.5% to 3% rests with the top ten. This same sample was also taken into another study, of T cells expressing NK-cell markers.

This specimen was CD4+ T cells sorted from PBMCs, taken approximately 13 days after vaccination. Receptor source: a man aged 50 to 59 who received an inactivated influenza vaccine. Both conserved end residues are part of each CDR3. Each record gives: J gene, clone size, D gene, V gene, CDR3 DNA, CDR3 protein. D genes are given only for firm matches. Rows give clone size only sometimes, using once, few, many, or a class for an expanded clone.

j_call: TRBJ2-3; clone_size: few; d_call: TRBD1; v_call: TRBV5-1; cdr3_nt: TGCGCCAGCAGCTTGACCCGGACAGGTAGCACAGATACGCAGTATTTT; cdr3_aa: CASSLTRTGSTDTQYF
j_call: TRBJ2-1; clone_size: -; d_call: TRBD1; v_call: TRBV29-1; cdr3_nt: TGCAGCGTCTATACAGGGGGCGGAAATGAGCAGTTCTTC; cdr3_aa: CSVYTGGGNEQFF
j_call: TRBJ2-7; clone_size: many; d_call: -; v_call: TRBV6-1; cdr3_nt: TGTGCCAGCAGCCAAGGGGGACGCTACGAGCAGTACTTC; cdr3_aa: CASSQGGRYEQYF
j_call: TRBJ1-1; clone_size: many; d_call: -; v_call: TRBV14; cdr3_nt: TGTGCCAGCAGCCAAGGGGCCTGGGGCTGGATTGGCGCTTTCTTT; cdr3_aa: CASSQGAWGWIGAFF
j_call: TRBJ1-2; clone_size: -; d_call: -; v_call: TRBV3-1; cdr3_nt: TGTGCCAGCAGCCAAGTGGATGGCTACACCTTC; cdr3_aa: CASSQVDGYTF
j_call: TRBJ2-1; clone_size: -; d_call: -; v_call: TRBV5-8; cdr3_nt: TGTGCCAGCAGCAAGGAGACTAGAAGTCCCTACAATGAGCAGTTCTTC; cdr3_aa: CASSKETRSPYNEQFF
j_call: TRBJ1-2; clone_size: -; d_call: TRBD1; v_call: TRBV28; cdr3_nt: TGTGCCAGCAGTATAGGACAGGGGGCCTATGGCTACACCTTC; cdr3_aa: CASSIGQGAYGYTF
j_call: TRBJ1-1; clone_size: -; d_call: -; v_call: TRBV27; cdr3_nt: TGTGCCAGCAGTTTATTTTTTGCTGGGGGCAACCCTCCCACTGAAGCTTTCTTT; cdr3_aa: CASSLFFAGGNPPTEAFF
j_call: TRBJ1-6; clone_size: few; d_call: -; v_call: TRBV24-1; cdr3_nt: TGTGCCACCAGTGAAAGGGATAATTCACCCCTCCACTTT; cdr3_aa: CATSERDNSPLHF
j_call: TRBJ2-4; clone_size: few; d_call: -; v_call: TRBV28; cdr3_nt: TGTGCCAGCAGTTTGATTAGGGGAGCCAAAAACATTCAGTACTTC; cdr3_aa: CASSLIRGAKNIQYF
j_call: TRBJ1-1; clone_size: -; d_call: -; v_call: TRBV7-9; cdr3_nt: TGTGCCAGCAGCCCCAATACGGGGAACACTGAAGCTTTCTTT; cdr3_aa: CASSPNTGNTEAFF
j_call: TRBJ2-7; clone_size: -; d_call: -; v_call: TRBV10-3; cdr3_nt: TGTGCCATGAGCGGAGTCGGGATTGAAGAGCAGTACTTC; cdr3_aa: CAMSGVGIEEQYF
j_call: TRBJ1-6; clone_size: few; d_call: TRBD1; v_call: TRBV12-3/TRBV12-4; cdr3_nt: TGTGCCAGCAGTTTAGTTAGGACAGGGTCTTCACCCCTCCACTTT; cdr3_aa: CASSLVRTGSSPLHF
j_call: TRBJ1-5; clone_size: many; d_call: TRBD1; v_call: TRBV5-5; cdr3_nt: TGTGCCAGCAGCTTCCGGGACAGGGGACAGCCCCAGCATTTT; cdr3_aa: CASSFRDRGQPQHF
j_call: TRBJ2-1; clone_size: -; d_call: -; v_call: TRBV3-1; cdr3_nt: TGTGCCAGCAGCCAAGAAGTAGGAATTCTGGGGAATGAGCAGTTCTTC; cdr3_aa: CASSQEVGILGNEQFF
j_call: TRBJ1-1; clone_size: -; d_call: -; v_call: TRBV10-1; cdr3_nt: TGCGCCAGCAGCATTGGACGGTCGAACACTGAAGCTTTCTTT; cdr3_aa: CASSIGRSNTEAFF
j_call: TRBJ1-2; clone_size: -; d_call: -; v_call: TRBV29-1; cdr3_nt: TGCAGCGTGGAAGGGGCGTCCTCGGGCGGCTACAACTTC; cdr3_aa: CSVEGASSGGYNF
j_call: TRBJ2-1; clone_size: -; d_call: TRBD1; v_call: TRBV5-1; cdr3_nt: TGCGCCAGCAGCATAGGGGGCCAGTCCAACAATGAGCAGTTCTTC; cdr3_aa: CASSIGGQSNNEQFF
j_call: TRBJ2-5; clone_size: many; d_call: -; v_call: TRBV6-1; cdr3_nt: TGTGCCAGCACGGGCAGGGGCAAAGAGACCCAGTACTTC; cdr3_aa: CASTGRGKETQYF